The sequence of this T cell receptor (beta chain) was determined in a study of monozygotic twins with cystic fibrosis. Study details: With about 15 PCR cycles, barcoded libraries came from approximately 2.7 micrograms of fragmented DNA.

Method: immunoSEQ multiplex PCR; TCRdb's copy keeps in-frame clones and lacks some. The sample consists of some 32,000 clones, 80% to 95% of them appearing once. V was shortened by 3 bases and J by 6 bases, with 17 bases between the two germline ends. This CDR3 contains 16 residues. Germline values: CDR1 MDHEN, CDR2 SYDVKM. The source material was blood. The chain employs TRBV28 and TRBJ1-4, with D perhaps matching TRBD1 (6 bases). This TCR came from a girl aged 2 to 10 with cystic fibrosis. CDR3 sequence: CASSFWDIKGDEKLFF. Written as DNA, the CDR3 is TGTGCCAGCAGTTTTTGGGACATAAAGGGGGATGAAAAACTGTTTTTT.